These 9 T cell receptor beta chains were all obtained from the same sample, sequenced in a study of blood T cell repertoires in COVID-19. Assay: immunoSEQ multiplex PCR; the TCRdb copy retains only in-frame clones and omits some. The sample yields about 270,000 clones, 88% seen once. The material sequenced was PBMCs or T cells enriched from blood (not recorded which). The receptor set was obtained from a woman in her forties or fifties who had recovered from COVID-19.

The chain has TRBV6-1 and TRBJ2-1; 12 nucleotides match TRBD2. J lost 10 bases, V lost 7 bases, and 8 bases had no gene match. The CDR3 contains 14 residues. Germline V CDR1 and CDR2: MNHNS, SASEGT. In DNA, the CDR3 is TGTGCCAGCAATGTGGCTAGCGGGAGGGAGGAGCAGTTCTTC. It translates to CASNVASGREEQFF.

The rearrangement joins TRBV5-5 to TRBJ2-1; D is unclear. Germline CDR1 and CDR2: SGHKS and YYEKEE (reference sequence). Trimming stripped 1 base from V and 3 bases from J, with 14 bases between. This CDR3 contains 16 residues. In DNA form, the CDR3 reads TGTGCCAGCAGCTTGACTGCTACTACCTTCTACAATGAGCAGTTCTTC. It specifies CASSLTATTFYNEQFF.

The chain links TRBV4-3 to TRBJ2-7, with TRBD1 as a possible D gene (7 bases). The V end lost 4 bases, the J end lost 5 bases, and 12 bases lay between the germline ends. This CDR3 region has 13 residues. Germline V gene data show CDR1 as LGHNA and CDR2 as YSLEER. CDR3 sequence (DNA): TGCGCCAGCAGCCGCGGCAGGGGGGACGAGCAGTACTTC. Protein sequence: CASSRGRGDEQYF.

The chain recombines TRBV10-3 with TRBJ2-7; 9 nucleotides match TRBD1. V lost 2 bases and J lost 3; bases outside the gene matches: 2. The CDR3 loop spans 14 amino acids. Germline CDR1 ENHRY, CDR2 SYGVKD. The CDR3 is CAISEGQGHYEQYF. Here the CDR3 DNA reads TGTGCCATCAGTGAGGGACAGGGGCACTACGAGCAGTACTTC.

This sequence joins TRBV5-5 and TRBJ2-3; D remains ambiguous. There are 12 residues in the CDR3. Germline V gives CDR1 SGHKS, CDR2 YYEKEE (reference sequence). V lost 5 bases and J 7 bases, leaving 11 bases between the germline ends. In DNA, the CDR3 is TGTGCCAGCAGAGCTCTGGAGTATACGCAGTATTTT. It codes for CASRALEYTQYF.

The V and J genes are TRBV28 and TRBJ2-6; 7 nucleotides match TRBD1. The V segment lost 1 base and the J segment 2 bases; nucleotides outside the gene matches: 8. Germline V lookup: CDR1 MDHEN, CDR2 SYDVKM. The CDR3 covers 18 residues. The DNA for the CDR3 is TGTGCCAGCAGTTTATCGACAGGGTCGGGGACTGGGGCCAACGTCCTGACTTTC. Translation: CASSLSTGSGTGANVLTF.

The chain carries TRBV15 and TRBJ1-5; D gene uncertain. The ends were cut back, 0 bases at V and 2 bases at J, with 14 bases in the middle. CDR1 and CDR2 (germline): LNHNV, YYDKDF (reference sequence). The CDR3 length is 17 residues. The CDR3 bases are TGTGCCACCAGCAGAGATTATCAGGCTGGGCGCAATCAGCCCCAGCATTTT. Its translation is CATSRDYQAGRNQPQHF. The whole variable domain, filled in from reference TRBV15 and TRBJ1-5, reads DAMVIQNPRYQVTQFGKPVTLSCSQTLNHNVMYWYQQKSSQAPKLLFHYYDKDFNNEADTPDNFQSRRPNTSFCFLDIRSPGLGDTAMYLCATSRDYQAGRNQPQHFGDGTRLSIL.

This chain links TRBV23-1 with TRBJ2-4, with D unclear. TRBV23-1 is an open reading frame whose function is uncertain. The V gene lost 1 base and the J gene lost 1 base, with 8 bases spanning the gap. The CDR3 is made up of 15 amino acids. Written as DNA, the CDR3 is TGCGCCAGCAGTCAATTACCCGGGGCCAAAAACATTCAGTACTTC. Amino acids: CASSQLPGAKNIQYF.

The rearrangement uses TRBV30 and TRBJ2-7; TRBD2 might be the D (7 bases). Deletions cut 2 bases from V and 7 bases from J, with 12 bases between. The CDR3 covers 12 residues. Germline loops: CDR1 GTSNPN, CDR2 SVGIG (reference sequence). This CDR3 reads CAWSLGGGEQYF. The CDR3 DNA reads TGTGCCTGGAGTTTAGGGGGGGGTGAGCAGTACTTC.